The following is a TCR beta chain sequence with its context. Amplification targeted TCR beta CDR3 regions from RNA transcripts. A first-round RT-PCR of the TCR CDR3 used the HTBI primer set. TCRdb reprocessed the multiplex PCR reads with MiXCR, giving one entry per CDR3 protein. The table lists 360,000 or so distinct CDR3 sequences, about 16% of them singletons. These data come from a study of T cells in Graves' hyperthyroidism and ophthalmopathy. Overall study: At the time of initial diagnosis and before any treatment, peripheral blood was collected.

This CDR3 spans 13 amino acids. Germline loops: CDR1 MDHEN, CDR2 SYDVKM. J lost 7 bases, V lost 8 bases, and 5 bases had no gene match. In the ophthalmopathy cohort, Clinical Activity Score was at least 3, NOSPECS grade at least 4, and duration under 3 months. Any patient presenting with uncontrolled infection, other autoimmune disease, pregnancy or lactation was left out. V gene TRBV28 combines with J gene TRBJ2-2; 9 bases map to TRBD2. The source is a woman in her sixties with Graves' ophthalmopathy. The sample taken for sequencing was blood. The CDR3 sequence is CASGTSSDGELFF. CDR3 sequence (DNA): TGTGCCAGCGGGACTAGCTCGGACGGGGAGCTGTTTTTT.